This record covers a single T cell receptor (beta chain). The target antigen is unknown. The sample comes from a study of chemoradiotherapy in HPV16-positive cancers. The overall study: Candidate HPV-specific T-cell clones and common TCR motifs came from functional assays in a couple of HPV16-positive patients.

General study results and limits: During treatment, candidate HPV-specific clones and E7-related motifs expanded in tumor.

Produced via immunoSEQ multiplex PCR; TCRdb's table is partial and in-frame only. Of around 17,000 clones in the sample, just under 90% are singletons; the top ten hold around 2%. The CDR3 covers 14 residues. The ends lost 1 base at V and 8 bases at J; junction bases unmatched: 2. In germline, CDR1 is LNHNV, CDR2 YYDKDF (reference sequence). This chain connects TRBV15 to TRBJ2-1, with 10 bases identical to TRBD2. This specimen was blood, taken from a patient who underwent chemoradiotherapy. This TCR was recovered from a human donor with HPV-associated anogenital cancer. DNA of the CDR3: TGTGCCACCAGCAGAGCTAGCGGGAGTGATGAGCAGTTCTTC. Its translation: CATSRASGSDEQFF.